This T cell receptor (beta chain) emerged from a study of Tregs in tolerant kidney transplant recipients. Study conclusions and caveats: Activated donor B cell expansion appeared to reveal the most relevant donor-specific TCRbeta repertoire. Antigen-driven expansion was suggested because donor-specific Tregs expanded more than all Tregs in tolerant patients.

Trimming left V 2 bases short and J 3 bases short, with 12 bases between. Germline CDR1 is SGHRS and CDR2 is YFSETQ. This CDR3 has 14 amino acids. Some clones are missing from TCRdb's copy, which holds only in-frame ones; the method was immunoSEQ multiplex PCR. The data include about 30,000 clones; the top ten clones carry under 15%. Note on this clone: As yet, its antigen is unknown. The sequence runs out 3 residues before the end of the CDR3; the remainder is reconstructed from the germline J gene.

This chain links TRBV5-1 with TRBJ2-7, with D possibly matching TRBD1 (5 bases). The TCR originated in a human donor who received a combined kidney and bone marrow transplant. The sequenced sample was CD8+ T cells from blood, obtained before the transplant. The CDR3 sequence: CASSFSGIDYEQYF. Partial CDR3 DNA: TGCGCCAGCAGCTTTTCAGGGATCGACTACGAG.